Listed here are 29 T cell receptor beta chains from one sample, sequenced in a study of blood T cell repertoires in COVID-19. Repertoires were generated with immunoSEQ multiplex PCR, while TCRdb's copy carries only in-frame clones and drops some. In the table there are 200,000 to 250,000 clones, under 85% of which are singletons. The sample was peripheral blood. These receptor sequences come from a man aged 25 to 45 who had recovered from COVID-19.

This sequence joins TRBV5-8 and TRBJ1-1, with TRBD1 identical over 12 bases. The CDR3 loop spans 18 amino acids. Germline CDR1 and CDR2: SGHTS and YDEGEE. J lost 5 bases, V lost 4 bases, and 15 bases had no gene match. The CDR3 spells CASSPARVGQGADTEAFF. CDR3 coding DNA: TGTGCCAGCAGCCCCGCCCGGGTGGGACAGGGGGCAGATACTGAAGCTTTCTTT.

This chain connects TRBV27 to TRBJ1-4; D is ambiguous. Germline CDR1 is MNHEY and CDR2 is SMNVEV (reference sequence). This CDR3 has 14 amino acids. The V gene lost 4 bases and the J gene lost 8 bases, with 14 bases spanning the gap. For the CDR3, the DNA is TGTGCCAGCAGTTCGCCAGGAAAAAGCGAAAAACTGTTTTTT. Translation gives CASSSPGKSEKLFF.

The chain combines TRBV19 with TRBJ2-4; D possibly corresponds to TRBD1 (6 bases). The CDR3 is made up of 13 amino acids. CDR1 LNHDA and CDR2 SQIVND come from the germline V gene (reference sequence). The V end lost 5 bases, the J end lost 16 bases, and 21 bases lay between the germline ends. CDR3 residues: CASSRSEGQSTYF. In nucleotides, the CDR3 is TGTGCCAGTAGTCGATCAGAAGGACAGTCGACATACTTC.

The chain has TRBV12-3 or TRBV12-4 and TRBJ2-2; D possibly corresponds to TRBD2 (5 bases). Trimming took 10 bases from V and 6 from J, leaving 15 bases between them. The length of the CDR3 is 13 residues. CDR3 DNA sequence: TGTGCCAAAAAACGGAGGTGGTCCGGGGAGCTGTTTTTT. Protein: CAKKRRWSGELFF.

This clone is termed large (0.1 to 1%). CDR3 DNA sequence: TGTGCCAGCAGCTTATACAGGGTTGAGGCTAACTATGGCTACACCTTC. Translated: CASSLYRVEANYGYTF. The chain uses TRBV7-9 and TRBJ1-2; D is perhaps TRBD1 (6 bases). V was cut by 2 bases and J by 0 bases, with 13 bases left in between. The length of the CDR3 is 16 residues. Germline CDR1 and CDR2: SEHNR and FQNEAQ (reference sequence).

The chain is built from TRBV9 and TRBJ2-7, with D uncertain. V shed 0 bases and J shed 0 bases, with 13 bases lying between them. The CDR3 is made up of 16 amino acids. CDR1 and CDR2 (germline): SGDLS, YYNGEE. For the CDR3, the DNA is TGTGCCAGCAGCGTAGGTCAGCATCGGAGCTCCTACGAGCAGTACTTC. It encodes CASSVGQHRSSYEQYF.

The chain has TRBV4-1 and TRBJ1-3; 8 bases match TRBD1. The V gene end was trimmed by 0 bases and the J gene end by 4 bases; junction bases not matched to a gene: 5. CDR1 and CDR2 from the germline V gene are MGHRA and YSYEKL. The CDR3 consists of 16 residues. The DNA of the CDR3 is TGCGCCAGCAGCCAAGACCGGCCAGGGGGCGGAAACACCATATATTTT. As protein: CASSQDRPGGGNTIYF.

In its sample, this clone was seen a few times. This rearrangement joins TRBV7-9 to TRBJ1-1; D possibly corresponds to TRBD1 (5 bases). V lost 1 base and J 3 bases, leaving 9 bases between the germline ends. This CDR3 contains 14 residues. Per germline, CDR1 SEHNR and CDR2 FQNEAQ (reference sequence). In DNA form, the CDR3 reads TGTGCCAGCAGCTTAGTGGGGGAGGACACTGAAGCTTTCTTT. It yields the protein CASSLVGEDTEAFF.

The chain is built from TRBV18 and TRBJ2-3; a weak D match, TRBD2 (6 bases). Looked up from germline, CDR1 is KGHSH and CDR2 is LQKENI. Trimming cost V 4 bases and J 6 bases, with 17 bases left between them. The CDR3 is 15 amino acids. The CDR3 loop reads CASSLSGDSQDTQYF. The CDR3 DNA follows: TGTGCCAGCTCACTTTCCGGGGACTCGCAGGATACGCAGTATTTT.

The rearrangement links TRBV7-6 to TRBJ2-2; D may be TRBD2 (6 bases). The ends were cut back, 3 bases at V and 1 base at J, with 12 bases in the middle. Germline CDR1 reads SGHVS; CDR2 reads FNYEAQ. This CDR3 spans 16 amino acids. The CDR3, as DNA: TGTGCCAGCAGCTTGTTGGCGGGGAGGAACACCGGGGAGCTGTTTTTT. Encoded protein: CASSLLAGRNTGELFF. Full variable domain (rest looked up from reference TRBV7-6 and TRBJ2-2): GAGVSQSPRYKVTKRGQDVALRCDPISGHVSLYWYRQALGQGPEFLTYFNYEAQQDKSGLPNDRFSAERPEGSISTLTIQRTEQRDSAMYRCASSLLAGRNTGELFFGEGSRLTVL.

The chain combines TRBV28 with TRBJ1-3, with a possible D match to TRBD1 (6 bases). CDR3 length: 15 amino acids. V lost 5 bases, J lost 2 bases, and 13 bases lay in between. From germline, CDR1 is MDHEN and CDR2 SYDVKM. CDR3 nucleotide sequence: TGTGCCAGCAGTCGACCGGCAGGGGCTGGAAACACCATATATTTT. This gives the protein CASSRPAGAGNTIYF.

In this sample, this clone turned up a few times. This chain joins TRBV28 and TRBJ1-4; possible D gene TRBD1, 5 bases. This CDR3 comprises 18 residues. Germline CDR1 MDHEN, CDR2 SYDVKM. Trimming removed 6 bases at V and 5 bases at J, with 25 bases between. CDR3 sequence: CASSPFAGGVPKNEKLFF. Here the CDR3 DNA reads TGTGCCAGCAGCCCGTTTGCGGGGGGGGTGCCCAAGAATGAAAAACTGTTTTTT.

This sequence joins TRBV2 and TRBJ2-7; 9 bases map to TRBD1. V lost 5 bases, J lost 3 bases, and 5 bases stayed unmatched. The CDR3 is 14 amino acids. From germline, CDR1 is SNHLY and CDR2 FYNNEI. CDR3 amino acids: CASSKQGAFYEQYV. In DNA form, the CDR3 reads TGTGCCAGCAGTAAACAGGGGGCTTTCTACGAGCAGTACGTC.

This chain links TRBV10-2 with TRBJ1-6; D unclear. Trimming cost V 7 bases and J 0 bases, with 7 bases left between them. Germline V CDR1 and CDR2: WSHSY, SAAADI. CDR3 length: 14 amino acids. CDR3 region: CASTLRSYNSPLHF. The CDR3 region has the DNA TGCGCCAGCACTCTGCGCTCCTATAATTCACCCCTCCACTTT.

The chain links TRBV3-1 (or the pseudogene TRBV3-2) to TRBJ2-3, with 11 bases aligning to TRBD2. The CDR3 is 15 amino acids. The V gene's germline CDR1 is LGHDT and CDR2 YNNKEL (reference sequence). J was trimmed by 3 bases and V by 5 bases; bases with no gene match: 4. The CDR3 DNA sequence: TGTGCCAGCAGCTATAGCGGGGGGGCGACAGATACGCAGTATTTT. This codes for CASSYSGGATDTQYF.

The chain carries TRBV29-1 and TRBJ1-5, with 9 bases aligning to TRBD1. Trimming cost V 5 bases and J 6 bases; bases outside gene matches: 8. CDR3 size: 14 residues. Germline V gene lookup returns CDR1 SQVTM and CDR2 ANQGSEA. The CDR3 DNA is TGCAGCGTTACCTCCGGGACAGGGACTCAGCCCCAGCATTTT. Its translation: CSVTSGTGTQPQHF.

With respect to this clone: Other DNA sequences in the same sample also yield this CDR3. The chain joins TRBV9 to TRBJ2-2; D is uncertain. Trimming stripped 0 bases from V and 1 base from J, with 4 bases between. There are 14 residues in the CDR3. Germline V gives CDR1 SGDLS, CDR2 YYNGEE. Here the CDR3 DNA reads TGTGCCAGCAGCGTAGCCTTGAACACCGGGGAGCTGTTTTTT. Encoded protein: CASSVALNTGELFF.

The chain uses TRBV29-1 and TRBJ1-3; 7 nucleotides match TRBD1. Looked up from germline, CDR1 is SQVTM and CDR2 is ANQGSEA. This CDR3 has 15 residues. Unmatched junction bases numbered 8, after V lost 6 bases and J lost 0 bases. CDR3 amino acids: CSVRDSGSSGNTIYF. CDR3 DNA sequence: TGCAGCGTGCGGGACAGCGGATCCTCTGGAAACACCATATATTTT.

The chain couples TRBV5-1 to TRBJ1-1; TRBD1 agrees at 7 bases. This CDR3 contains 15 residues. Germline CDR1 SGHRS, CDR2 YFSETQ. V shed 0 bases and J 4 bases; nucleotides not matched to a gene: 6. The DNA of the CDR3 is TGCGCCAGCAGCTTGGGAGGGGGCCCGGGCACTGAAGCTTTCTTT. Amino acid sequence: CASSLGGGPGTEAFF.

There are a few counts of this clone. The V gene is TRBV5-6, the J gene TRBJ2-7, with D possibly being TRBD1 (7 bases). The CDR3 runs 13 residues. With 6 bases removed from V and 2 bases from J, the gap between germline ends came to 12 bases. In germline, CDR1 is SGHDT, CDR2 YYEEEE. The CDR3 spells CASTRRGAYEQYF. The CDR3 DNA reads TGTGCCAGCACCCGCAGGGGGGCCTACGAGCAGTACTTC.

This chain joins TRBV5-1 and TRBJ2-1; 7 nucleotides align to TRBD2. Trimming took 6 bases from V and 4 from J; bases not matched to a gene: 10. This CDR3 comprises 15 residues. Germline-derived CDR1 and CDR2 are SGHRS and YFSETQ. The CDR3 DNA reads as TGCGCCAGCAACCATGGACTAGGCCGATACAATGAGCAGTTCTTC. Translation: CASNHGLGRYNEQFF.

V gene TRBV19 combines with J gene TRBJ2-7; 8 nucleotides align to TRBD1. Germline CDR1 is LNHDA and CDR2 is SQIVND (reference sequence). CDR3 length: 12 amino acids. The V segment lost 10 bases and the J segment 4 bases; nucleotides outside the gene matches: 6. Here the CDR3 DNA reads TGTGCCAACCCAGGGGGCGAATACGAGCAGTACTTC. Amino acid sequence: CANPGGEYEQYF.

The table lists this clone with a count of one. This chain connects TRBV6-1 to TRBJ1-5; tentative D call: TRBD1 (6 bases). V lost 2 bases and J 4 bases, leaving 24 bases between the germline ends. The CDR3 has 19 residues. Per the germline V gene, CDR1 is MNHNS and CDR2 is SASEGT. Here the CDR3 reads CASSESIGRRGGRNQPQHF. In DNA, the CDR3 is TGTGCCAGCAGTGAAAGTATAGGGCGGAGGGGGGGGAGAAATCAGCCCCAGCATTTT.

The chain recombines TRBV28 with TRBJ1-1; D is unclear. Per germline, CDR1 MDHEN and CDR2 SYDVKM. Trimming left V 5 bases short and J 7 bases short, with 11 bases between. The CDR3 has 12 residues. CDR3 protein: CASSLYPGEAFF. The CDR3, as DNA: TGTGCCAGCAGTCTTTACCCCGGTGAAGCTTTCTTT.

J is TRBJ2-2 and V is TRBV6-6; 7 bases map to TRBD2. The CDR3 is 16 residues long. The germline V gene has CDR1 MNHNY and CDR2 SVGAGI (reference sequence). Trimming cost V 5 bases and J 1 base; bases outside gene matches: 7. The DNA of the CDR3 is TGTGCCAGCAGTCACAAGCGGGGACTGAACACCGGGGAGCTGTTTTTT. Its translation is CASSHKRGLNTGELFF.

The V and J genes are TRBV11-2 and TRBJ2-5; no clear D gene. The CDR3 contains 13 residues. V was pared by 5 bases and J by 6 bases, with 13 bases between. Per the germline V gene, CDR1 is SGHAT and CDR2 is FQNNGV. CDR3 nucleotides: TGTGCCAGCAGCCAACCCGCCGCGAAGACCCAGTACTTC. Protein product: CASSQPAAKTQYF.

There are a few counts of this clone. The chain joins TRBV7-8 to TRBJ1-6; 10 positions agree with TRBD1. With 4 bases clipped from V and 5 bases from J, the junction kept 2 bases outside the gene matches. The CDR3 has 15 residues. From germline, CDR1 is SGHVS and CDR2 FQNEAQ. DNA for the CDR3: TGTGCCAGCAGCTCCGGACAGGGGGATAATTCACCCCTCCACTTT. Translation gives CASSSGQGDNSPLHF.

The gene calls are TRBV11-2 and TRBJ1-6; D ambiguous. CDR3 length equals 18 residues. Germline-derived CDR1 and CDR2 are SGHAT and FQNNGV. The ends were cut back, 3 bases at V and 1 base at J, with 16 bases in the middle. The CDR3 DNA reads TGTGCCAGCAGCTTCGGGAGGCTCTTAGGTTCCTATAATTCACCCCTCCACTTT. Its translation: CASSFGRLLGSYNSPLHF.

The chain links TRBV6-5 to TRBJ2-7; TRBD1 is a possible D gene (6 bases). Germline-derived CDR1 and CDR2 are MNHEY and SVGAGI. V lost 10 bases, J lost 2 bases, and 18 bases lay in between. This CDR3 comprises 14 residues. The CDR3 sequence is CATQALGQTYEQYV. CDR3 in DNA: TGTGCCACCCAGGCCTTAGGACAGACCTACGAGCAGTACGTC.